This T cell receptor beta chain was identified during a study of blood T cell repertoires in COVID-19. In the study overall: Samples of COVID-19 (acute and convalescent) were obtained from the United States, Italy and Spain.

CDR1 and CDR2 from the germline V gene are SEHNR and FQNEAQ (reference sequence). Trimming left V 1 base short and J 3 bases short, with 12 bases between. This CDR3 is 15 amino acids long. Clinical history reported by participants formed the basis on which cohorts were assigned. Sequenced by immunoSEQ multiplex PCR; TCRdb stores in-frame clones only, minus some. Of about 270,000 clones in the sample, 80% to 90% were seen once. The chain joins TRBV7-9 to TRBJ1-2; D perhaps matches TRBD1 (6 bases). Source material: PBMCs or T cells enriched from blood (not recorded which). This receptor was taken from a woman between 25 and 40 years old with acute COVID-19. DNA of the CDR3: TGTGCCAGCAGCTTAGTTGAGGGGGGGGACTATGGCTACACCTTC. It codes for CASSLVEGGDYGYTF.